This TCR beta chain was recorded in a study of cytomegalovirus exposure and HLA in healthy donors. As to this clone: Its antigen is still unknown. One end of the junction varies from germline; a read error may be responsible.

Germline CDR1 SGHRS, CDR2 YFSETQ. This CDR3 region has 16 residues. Study-level results: Presence/absence analyses took donor sequencing depth as roughly uniform.

Vbeta (60) and Jbeta (13) primers were used in the PCR. Profiled with immunoSEQ multiplex PCR; TCRdb holds only in-frame clones, not every one. The data show roughly 100,000 clones, under 80% seen once. V gene TRBV5-1 combines with J gene TRBJ2-7, with TRBD1 matching 9 bases. This clonotype originated in a woman aged 18-35 years in good health and CMV-seropositive. Material: PBMCs. The CDR3 protein is CASSFWTDRGAYEQYF. The DNA for the CDR3 is TGCGCCAGTAGCTTCTGGACCGACAGGGGGGCCTACGAGCAGTACTTC.